The present TCR beta chain was sequenced within a study of cytomegalovirus exposure and HLA in healthy donors. In the study overall: Previous work identified around 120 million unique TCR beta sequences from about 179 million T cells. There were 65 million to 85 million unique TCRs (from HLA-typed donors) in an early data release.

As to this clone: Its antigen is not identified.

Study results and caveats: Within an earlier analysis, most TCR beta V segments proved productive either about 90% or about 30% of the time. Among TCR beta chains of equal frequency, HLA-associated ones were more clonally expanded in a later analysis.

The PCR contained 60 Vbeta and 13 Jbeta primers. Repertoires were generated with immunoSEQ multiplex PCR, while TCRdb's copy carries only in-frame clones and drops some. The sample lists around 170,000 clones, over 75% occurring once. The material sequenced was PBMCs. This TCR was sampled from a man aged 50-60 years in good health and CMV-seronegative.

The CDR3, as DNA: TGTGCCAGCAGGGGACAGCATTATAGCAATCAGCCCCAGCATTTT. This encodes CASRGQHYSNQPQHF. The rearrangement uses TRBV27 and TRBJ1-5; 7 bases are shared with TRBD1. Germline loops: CDR1 MNHEY, CDR2 SMNVEV (reference sequence). The CDR3 runs to 15 residues. V lost 6 bases, J lost 0 bases, and 5 bases stayed unmatched.